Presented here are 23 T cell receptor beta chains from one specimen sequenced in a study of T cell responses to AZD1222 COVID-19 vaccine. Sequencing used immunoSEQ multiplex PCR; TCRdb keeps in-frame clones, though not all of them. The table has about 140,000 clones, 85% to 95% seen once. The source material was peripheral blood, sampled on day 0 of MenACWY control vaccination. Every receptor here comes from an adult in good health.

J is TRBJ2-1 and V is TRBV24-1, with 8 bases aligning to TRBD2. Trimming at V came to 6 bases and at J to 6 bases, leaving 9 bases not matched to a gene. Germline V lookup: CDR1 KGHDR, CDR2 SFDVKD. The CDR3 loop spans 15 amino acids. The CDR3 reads CATSQLTGGANEQFF. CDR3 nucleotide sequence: TGTGCCACCAGTCAGCTGACGGGAGGGGCCAATGAGCAGTTCTTC.

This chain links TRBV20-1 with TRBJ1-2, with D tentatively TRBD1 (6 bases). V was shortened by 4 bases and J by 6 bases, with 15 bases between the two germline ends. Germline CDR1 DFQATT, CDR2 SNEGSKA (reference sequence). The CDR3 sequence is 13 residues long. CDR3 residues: CSANDRMKDGYTF. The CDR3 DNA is TGCAGTGCTAATGACAGGATGAAGGATGGCTACACCTTC.

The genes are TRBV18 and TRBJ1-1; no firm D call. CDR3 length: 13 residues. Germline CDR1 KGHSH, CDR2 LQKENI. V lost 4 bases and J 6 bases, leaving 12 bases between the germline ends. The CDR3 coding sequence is TGTGCCAGCTCACAGCTGGACGGAGCTGAAGCTTTCTTT. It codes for CASSQLDGAEAFF.

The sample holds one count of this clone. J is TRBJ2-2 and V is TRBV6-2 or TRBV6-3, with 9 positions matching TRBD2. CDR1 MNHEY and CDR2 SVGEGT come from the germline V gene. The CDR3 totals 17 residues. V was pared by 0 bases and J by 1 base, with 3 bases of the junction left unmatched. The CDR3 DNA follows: TGTGCCAGCAGTTACTCGGCTAGCGGGGTGAACACCGGGGAGCTGTTTTTT. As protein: CASSYSASGVNTGELFF.

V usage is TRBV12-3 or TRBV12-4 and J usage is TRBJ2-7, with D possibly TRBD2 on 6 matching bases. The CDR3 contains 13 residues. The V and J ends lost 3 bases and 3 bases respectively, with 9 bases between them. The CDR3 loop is CASSFTGGYEQYF. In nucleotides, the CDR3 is TGTGCCAGCAGTTTTACCGGGGGCTACGAGCAGTACTTC.

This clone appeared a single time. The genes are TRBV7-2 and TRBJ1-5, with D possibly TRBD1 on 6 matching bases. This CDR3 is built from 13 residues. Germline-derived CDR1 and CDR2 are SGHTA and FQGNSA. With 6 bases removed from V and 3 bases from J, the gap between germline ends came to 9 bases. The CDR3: CASRGQNNQPQHF. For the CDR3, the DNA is TGTGCCAGCAGGGGACAAAACAATCAGCCCCAGCATTTT. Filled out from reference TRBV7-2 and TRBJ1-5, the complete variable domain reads GAGVSQSPSNKVTEKGKDVELRCDPISGHTALYWYRQSLGQGLEFLIYFQGNSAPDKSGLPSDRFSAERTGGSVSTLTIQRTQQEDSAVYLCASRGQNNQPQHFGDGTRLSIL.

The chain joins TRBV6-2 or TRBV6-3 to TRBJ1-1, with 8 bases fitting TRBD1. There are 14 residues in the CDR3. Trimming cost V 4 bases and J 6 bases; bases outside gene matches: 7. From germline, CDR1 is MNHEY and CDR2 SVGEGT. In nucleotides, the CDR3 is TGTGCCAGCAGTTCGGACAGGGCAAGCGCTGAAGCTTTCTTT. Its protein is CASSSDRASAEAFF.

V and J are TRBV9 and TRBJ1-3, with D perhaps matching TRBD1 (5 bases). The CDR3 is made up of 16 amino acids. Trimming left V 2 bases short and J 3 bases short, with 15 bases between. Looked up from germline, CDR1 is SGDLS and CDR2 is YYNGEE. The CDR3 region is CASSVQGAGGGNTIYF. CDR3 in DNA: TGTGCCAGCAGCGTTCAAGGGGCTGGCGGTGGAAACACCATATATTTT.

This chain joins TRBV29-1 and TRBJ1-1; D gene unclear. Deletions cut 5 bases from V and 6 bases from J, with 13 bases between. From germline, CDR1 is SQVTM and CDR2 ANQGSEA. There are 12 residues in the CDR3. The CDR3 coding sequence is TGCAGCGTTTCCCATTGGGAAGCTGAAGCTTTCTTT. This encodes CSVSHWEAEAFF.

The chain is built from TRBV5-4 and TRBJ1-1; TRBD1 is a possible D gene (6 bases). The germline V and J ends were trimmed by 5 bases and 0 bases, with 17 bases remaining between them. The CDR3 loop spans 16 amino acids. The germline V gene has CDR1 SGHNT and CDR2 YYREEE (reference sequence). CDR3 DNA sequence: TGTGCCAGCAGTCCCACGTGGGGACAAATGAACACTGAAGCTTTCTTT. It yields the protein CASSPTWGQMNTEAFF.

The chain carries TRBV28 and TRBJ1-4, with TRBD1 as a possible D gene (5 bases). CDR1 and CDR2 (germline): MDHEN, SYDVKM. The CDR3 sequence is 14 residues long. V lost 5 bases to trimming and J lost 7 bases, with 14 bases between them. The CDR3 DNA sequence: TGTGCCAGCAGTCCCCGGGGGGTGGTTGAAAAACTGTTTTTT. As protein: CASSPRGVVEKLFF.

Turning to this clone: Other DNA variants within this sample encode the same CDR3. The CDR3 DNA is TGTGCCAGCAGCTTAGAGTCTGGGAATTCACCCCTCCACTTT. Translated, it gives CASSLESGNSPLHF. V gene TRBV7-9 combines with J gene TRBJ1-6, with D unresolved. The CDR3 has 14 amino acids. Trimming pared 1 base from V and 7 bases from J, leaving 8 bases between. Germline V lookup: CDR1 SEHNR, CDR2 FQNEAQ (reference sequence).

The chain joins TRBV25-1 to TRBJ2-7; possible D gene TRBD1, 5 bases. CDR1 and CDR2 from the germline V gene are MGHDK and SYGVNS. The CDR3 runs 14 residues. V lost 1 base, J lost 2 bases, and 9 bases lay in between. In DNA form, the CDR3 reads TGTGCCAGCAGTGAATTTAGACAGCCCTACGAGCAGTACTTC. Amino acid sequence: CASSEFRQPYEQYF.

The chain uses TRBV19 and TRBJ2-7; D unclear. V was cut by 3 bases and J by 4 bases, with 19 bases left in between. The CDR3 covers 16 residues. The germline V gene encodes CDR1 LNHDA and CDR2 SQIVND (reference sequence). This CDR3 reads CASSIAGHVDGYEQYF. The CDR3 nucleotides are TGTGCCAGTAGTATCGCCGGGCACGTCGACGGGTACGAGCAGTACTTC.

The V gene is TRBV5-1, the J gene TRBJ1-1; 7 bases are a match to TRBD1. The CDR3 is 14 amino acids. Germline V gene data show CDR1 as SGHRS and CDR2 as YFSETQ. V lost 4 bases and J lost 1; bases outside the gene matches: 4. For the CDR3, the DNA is TGCGCCAGCAGCCAGGGGGGAGGGAACACTGAAGCTTTCTTT. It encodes CASSQGGGNTEAFF.

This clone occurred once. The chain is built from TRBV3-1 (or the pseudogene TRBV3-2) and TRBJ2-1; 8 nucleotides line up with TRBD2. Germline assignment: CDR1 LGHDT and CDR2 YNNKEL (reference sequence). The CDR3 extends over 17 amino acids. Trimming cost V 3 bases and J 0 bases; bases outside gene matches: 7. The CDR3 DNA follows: TGTGCCAGCAGCCAGGCCGCGGGGGGCGGCTCCTACAATGAGCAGTTCTTC. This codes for CASSQAAGGGSYNEQFF.

The CDR3, as DNA: TGCGCCAGCAGCCAATTTACTGGGGGAAACTACGAGCAGTACTTC. This gives the protein CASSQFTGGNYEQYF. The chain has TRBV4-1 and TRBJ2-7, with D tentatively TRBD1 or TRBD2 (5 bases each). V shed 2 bases and J shed 3 bases, with 14 bases lying between them. This CDR3 has 15 residues. Germline lookup yields CDR1 MGHRA and CDR2 YSYEKL.

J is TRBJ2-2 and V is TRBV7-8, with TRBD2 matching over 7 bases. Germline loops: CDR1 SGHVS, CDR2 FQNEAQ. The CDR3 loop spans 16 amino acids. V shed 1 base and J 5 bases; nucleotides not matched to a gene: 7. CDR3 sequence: CASSLVPSGPTGELFF. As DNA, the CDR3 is TGTGCCAGCAGCTTAGTCCCTAGCGGACCTACCGGGGAGCTGTTTTTT.

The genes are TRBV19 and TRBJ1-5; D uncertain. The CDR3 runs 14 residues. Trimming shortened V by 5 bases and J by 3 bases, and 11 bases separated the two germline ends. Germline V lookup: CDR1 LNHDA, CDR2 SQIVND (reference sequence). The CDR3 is CASSYLQSNQPQHF. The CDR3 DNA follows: TGTGCCAGTAGTTACCTCCAGTCCAATCAGCCCCAGCATTTT.

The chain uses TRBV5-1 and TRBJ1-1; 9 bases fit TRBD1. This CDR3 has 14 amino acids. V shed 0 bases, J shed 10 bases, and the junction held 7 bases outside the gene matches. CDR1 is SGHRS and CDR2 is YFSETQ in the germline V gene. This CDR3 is CASSLGQGGDSAFF. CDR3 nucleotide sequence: TGCGCCAGCAGCTTGGGACAGGGGGGCGATTCAGCTTTCTTT.

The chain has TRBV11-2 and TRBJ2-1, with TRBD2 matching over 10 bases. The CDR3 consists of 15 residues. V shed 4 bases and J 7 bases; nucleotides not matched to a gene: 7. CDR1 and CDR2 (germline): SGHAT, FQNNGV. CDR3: CASSSRGTSVNEQFF. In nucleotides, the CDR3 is TGTGCCAGCAGCTCCCGCGGGACTAGCGTAAATGAGCAGTTCTTC.

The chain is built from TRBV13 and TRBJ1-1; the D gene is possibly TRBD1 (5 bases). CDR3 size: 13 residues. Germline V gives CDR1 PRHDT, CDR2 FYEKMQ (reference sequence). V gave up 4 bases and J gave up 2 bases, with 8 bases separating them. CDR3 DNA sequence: TGTGCCAGCAGCTGGGGGGTTAACACTGAAGCTTTCTTT. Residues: CASSWGVNTEAFF.

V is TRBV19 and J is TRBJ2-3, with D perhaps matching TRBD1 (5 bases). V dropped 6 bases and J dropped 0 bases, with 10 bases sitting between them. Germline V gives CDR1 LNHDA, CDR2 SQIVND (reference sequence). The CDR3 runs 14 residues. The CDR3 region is CASRRAGSTDTQYF. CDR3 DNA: TGTGCCAGTAGAAGGGCAGGGAGCACAGATACGCAGTATTTT.